What follows are 26 T cell receptor beta chains derived from one specimen sequenced in a study of CD8 T cells in ankylosing spondylitis. Study-wide points: Seemingly distinctive of ankylosing spondylitis blood was a TCR beta motif formed by eight highly homologous variants.

TCRdb reprocessed the 5' RACE reads via MiXCR and lists one record per CDR3 protein. The table has around 540,000 distinct CDR3 sequences, about 13% seen once. These TCRs' antigens remain unknown. The sample taken for sequencing was blood, either unsorted or a sorted T cell fraction (not recorded which). The receptors shown here come from a male donor with ankylosing spondylitis.

Only a few counts were recorded for this clonotype. The chain recombines TRBV6-1 with TRBJ2-7; 8 bases align to TRBD1. From germline, CDR1 is MNHNS and CDR2 SASEGT. V dropped 10 bases and J dropped 0; count of bases not matched to a gene: 14. The CDR3 totals 16 residues. CDR3 coding DNA: TGTGCCACCTGTCCCGGGACAGGCCCGAACTCCTACGAGCAGTACTTC. It yields the protein CATCPGTGPNSYEQYF.

This clonotype was seen a handful of times. J is TRBJ1-3 and V is TRBV7-2, with no clear D. The V and J ends lost 7 bases and 2 bases respectively, with 12 bases between them. From germline, CDR1 is SGHTA and CDR2 FQGNSA. The CDR3 spans 14 residues. This chain's CDR3 is CASTSRFTGNTIYF. The CDR3 coding sequence is TGTGCCAGCACCTCGAGGTTCACTGGAAACACCATATATTTT. The full variable domain, in which reference TRBV7-2 and TRBJ1-3 provide the parts outside the CDR3, is GAGVSQSPSNKVTEKGKDVELRCDPISGHTALYWYRQSLGQGLEFLIYFQGNSAPDKSGLPSDRFSAERTGGSVSTLTIQRTQQEDSAVYLCASTSRFTGNTIYFGEGSWLTVV.

This clonotype was observed a handful of times. The chain carries TRBV19 and TRBJ2-1, with TRBD1 matching over 8 bases. The CDR3 runs 13 residues. The germline V gene encodes CDR1 LNHDA and CDR2 SQIVND (reference sequence). V was clipped by 6 bases and J by 9 bases; unmatched bases: 7. CDR3 DNA sequence: TGTGCCAGTAGCGTACAGGGGGTCGGTGAGCAGTTCTTC. Protein product: CASSVQGVGEQFF.

For the CDR3, the DNA is TGTGCCAGCAGCTTAGAAGGGCCGTATGAGCAGTTCTTC. This codes for CASSLEGPYEQFF. The V gene is TRBV7-7, the J gene TRBJ2-1, with no clear D. CDR1 SSHAT and CDR2 FNYEAQ come from the germline V gene (reference sequence). Trimming left V 1 base short and J 8 bases short, with 9 bases between. The length of the CDR3 is 13 residues.

This clonotype was observed a few times. V usage is TRBV2 and J usage is TRBJ2-7, with unresolved D. CDR1 and CDR2 (germline): SNHLY, FYNNEI. This CDR3 is 12 amino acids long. The V gene lost 9 bases and the J gene lost 1 base, with 10 bases spanning the gap. The CDR3 nucleotides are TGTGCCAGTTCCCGACAATCCTACGAGCAGTACGTC. Its translation is CASSRQSYEQYV.

This clonotype has a single count. V usage is TRBV20-1 and J usage is TRBJ1-1, with a possible D match to TRBD1 (5 bases). The CDR3 consists of 16 residues. The V end was cut by 1 base, the J end by 3 bases, with 18 bases between. Germline V gene lookup returns CDR1 DFQATT and CDR2 SNEGSKA (reference sequence). The CDR3 nucleotides are TGCAGTGCTAGAGGTGGCGGCAGGGTTTTGGACACTGAAGCTTTCTTT. Translation: CSARGGGRVLDTEAFF.

This clonotype was found many times. This chain links TRBV4-2 with TRBJ2-5; 13 bases match TRBD2. In germline, CDR1 is LGHNA, CDR2 YNFKEQ. CDR3 size: 16 residues. V lost 0 bases, J lost 4 bases, and 2 bases stayed unmatched. The CDR3: CASSQDWTSGRETQYF. The CDR3 DNA reads as TGTGCCAGCAGCCAAGACTGGACTAGCGGGAGAGAGACCCAGTACTTC.

A few counts support this clonotype. The J gene is TRBJ2-7, the V gene TRBV30; TRBD1 is a possible D gene (6 bases). V shed 1 base and J shed 0 bases, with 13 bases lying between them. The germline V gene has CDR1 GTSNPN and CDR2 SVGIG (reference sequence). CDR3 length equals 15 residues. The CDR3 region is CAWSGTGRSSYEQYV. In DNA form, the CDR3 reads TGTGCCTGGAGTGGAACAGGGAGATCCTCCTACGAGCAGTACGTC.

A few counts support this clonotype. The rearrangement joins TRBV7-9 to TRBJ2-1, with TRBD2 identical over 7 bases. V was clipped by 2 bases and J by 9 bases; unmatched bases: 7. CDR3 size: 14 residues. Germline V CDR1 and CDR2: SEHNR, FQNEAQ (reference sequence). The CDR3 region has the DNA TGTGCCAGCAGCTTAAACGCGGGAGATGGTGAGCAGTTCTTC. It codes for CASSLNAGDGEQFF.

This clonotype was counted between two and nine times. The chain uses TRBV5-1 and TRBJ2-1, with D perhaps TRBD1 (6 bases). The CDR3 loop spans 14 amino acids. Per the germline V gene, CDR1 is SGHRS and CDR2 is YFSETQ. Trimming stripped 0 bases from V and 8 bases from J, with 12 bases between. CDR3 in amino acids: CASSLEGRGDEQFF. The CDR3 DNA reads as TGCGCCAGCAGCTTGGAGGGCAGGGGAGATGAGCAGTTCTTC.

V usage is TRBV11-2 and J usage is TRBJ2-3, with D tentatively TRBD1 or TRBD2 (5 bases each). The CDR3 extends over 21 amino acids. CDR1 is SGHAT and CDR2 is FQNNGV in the germline V gene. V was cut by 3 bases and J by 0 bases, with 28 bases left in between. The CDR3 spells CASSFRTGTSSDGTSTDTQYF. The CDR3 bases are TGTGCCAGCAGCTTTAGAACCGGGACGAGTAGCGACGGGACGAGCACAGATACGCAGTATTTT. Supplemented by reference TRBV11-2 and TRBJ2-3, the full variable domain reads EAGVAQSPRYKIIEKRQSVAFWCNPISGHATLYWYQQILGQGPKLLIQFQNNGVVDDSQLPKDRFSAERLKGVDSTLKIQPAKLEDSAVYLCASSFRTGTSSDGTSTDTQYFGPGTRLTVL.

This clonotype was detected ten times or more. The chain joins TRBV29-1 to TRBJ1-1; perhaps TRBD1 as D (5 bases). The CDR3 covers 11 residues. Germline assignment: CDR1 SQVTM and CDR2 ANQGSEA. Trimming took 5 bases from V and 2 from J, leaving 6 bases between them. This CDR3 reads CSVRDNTEAFF. For the CDR3, the DNA is TGCAGCGTTCGGGACAACACTGAAGCTTTCTTT.

Points on this clonotype: A much larger clone lies one base from this, so it may be a read error. The chain combines TRBV5-1 with TRBJ2-2, with 7 bases lining up with TRBD1. Germline assignment: CDR1 SGHRS and CDR2 YFSETQ. Trimming cost V 6 bases and J 0 bases; bases outside gene matches: 5. This CDR3 region has 15 residues. The CDR3 protein is CASKGATTNTGELFF. In DNA form, the CDR3 reads TGCGCCAGCAAGGGGGCAACAACGAACACCGGGGAGCTGTTTTTT.

This clonotype was seen more than once but under ten times. This rearrangement joins TRBV20-1 to TRBJ2-1, with 10 bases fitting TRBD2. The CDR3 covers 17 residues. CDR1 and CDR2 (germline): DFQATT, SNEGSKA (reference sequence). V was pared by 0 bases and J by 4 bases, with 9 bases of the junction left unmatched. In DNA form, the CDR3 reads TGCAGTGCTAGAGAACTATGGACTAGCGGAGGTTACAATGAGCAGTTCTTC. The encoded protein is CSARELWTSGGYNEQFF.

In this sample, this clonotype turned up a few times. The chain combines TRBV5-1 with TRBJ2-1, with 15 bases that match TRBD2. Germline V gene lookup returns CDR1 SGHRS and CDR2 YFSETQ. The V gene end was trimmed by 2 bases and the J gene end by 9 bases; junction bases not matched to a gene: 6. The CDR3 has 16 amino acids. CDR3 sequence reads: CASSFEGLAGGGEQFF. As DNA, the CDR3 is TGCGCCAGCAGCTTTGAGGGACTAGCGGGAGGAGGTGAGCAGTTCTTC.

In this sample, this clonotype turned up a few times. V is TRBV7-9 and J is TRBJ2-1; 11 bases match TRBD2. This CDR3 contains 16 residues. V dropped 1 base and J dropped 6; count of bases not matched to a gene: 5. The V gene's germline CDR1 is SEHNR and CDR2 FQNEAQ (reference sequence). This CDR3 is CASSLGASGRSNEQFF. The CDR3 DNA sequence: TGTGCCAGCAGCTTAGGAGCTAGCGGGAGGTCCAATGAGCAGTTCTTC.

About this clonotype: This sequence may be a read error, since a much larger clone differs from it by one base. This chain joins TRBV24-1 and TRBJ1-5; D is possibly TRBD1 (6 bases). The CDR3 is 15 amino acids. The germline CDR1 and CDR2 sequences are KGHDR and SFDVKD. The CDR3 is CATSPGGSDNQHQHF. The CDR3 nucleotides are TGTGCCACCAGTCCCGGGGGCTCAGACAATCAGCACCAGCATTTT.

The V gene is TRBV5-1, the J gene TRBJ2-1; 7 nucleotides align to TRBD2. CDR1 is SGHRS and CDR2 is YFSETQ in the germline V gene. The CDR3 loop spans 14 amino acids. The trim removed 4 bases at V and 3 bases at J, leaving 4 bases unmatched. The CDR3 spells CASSIGLDYNEQFF. The CDR3 bases are TGCGCCAGCAGCATAGGACTAGACTACAATGAGCAGTTCTTC.

This clonotype was seen more than once but under ten times. The chain carries TRBV6-1 and TRBJ1-3, with D possibly matching TRBD1 (6 bases). The ends were cut back, 1 base at V and 4 bases at J, with 14 bases in the middle. Germline V gene data show CDR1 as MNHNS and CDR2 as SASEGT. This CDR3 spans 16 amino acids. CDR3 sequence: CASSEGDNLFGNTIYF. The CDR3 DNA reads as TGTGCCAGCAGTGAAGGGGACAACCTTTTCGGAAACACCATATATTTT.

The CDR3 protein is CAISRKDAGGTQYF. The CDR3 DNA reads as TGTGCCATCAGTAGAAAAGACGCTGGGGGGACCCAGTACTTC. The V and J genes are TRBV10-3 and TRBJ2-5, with D perhaps matching TRBD1 or TRBD2 (5 bases each). CDR1 ENHRY and CDR2 SYGVKD come from the germline V gene. CDR3 length: 14 amino acids. V shed 5 bases and J shed 7 bases, with 17 bases lying between them.

This clonotype appeared many times. The V and J genes are TRBV12-3 or TRBV12-4 and TRBJ1-5; the D is unclear. Trimming cost V 2 bases and J 4 bases, with 6 bases left between them. The CDR3 spans 13 residues. CDR3 amino acids: CASSLSPNQPQHF. The CDR3 nucleotides are TGTGCCAGCAGTTTAAGTCCGAATCAGCCCCAGCATTTT.

There are a few counts of this clonotype. This chain uses TRBV14 with TRBJ1-1; D not resolved. Per germline, CDR1 SGHDN and CDR2 FVKESK. This CDR3 has 16 residues. The V gene lost 2 bases and the J gene lost 4 bases, with 17 bases spanning the gap. CDR3 amino acids: CASSQTSGSLTTEAFF. The CDR3 DNA sequence: TGTGCCAGCAGCCAAACATCGGGGTCCCTTACCACTGAAGCTTTCTTT. Variable domain in full (rest from reference TRBV14 and TRBJ1-1): EAGVTQFPSHSVIEKGQTVTLRCDPISGHDNLYWYRRVMGKEIKFLLHFVKESKQDESGMPNNRFLAERTGGTYSTLKVQPAELEDSGVYFCASSQTSGSLTTEAFFGQGTRLTVV.

This clonotype was detected only a few times. This rearrangement joins TRBV10-3 to TRBJ2-3; 12 bases match TRBD2. This CDR3 is built from 16 residues. Losses at the gene ends were 2 bases for V and 4 bases for J; bases not matched to a gene: 4. Germline V gene lookup returns CDR1 ENHRY and CDR2 SYGVKD. The CDR3 loop is CAISELAGGPADTQYF. CDR3 bases: TGTGCCATCAGTGAGCTAGCGGGAGGGCCCGCAGATACGCAGTATTTT.

The CDR3 sequence is CASSQEPGDTEAFF. In DNA, the CDR3 is TGTGCCAGCAGCCAAGAACCAGGGGACACTGAAGCTTTCTTT. The chain couples TRBV3-1 to TRBJ1-1; perhaps TRBD1 as D (6 bases). Per germline, CDR1 LGHDT and CDR2 YNNKEL (reference sequence). This CDR3 has 14 residues. The V end was cut by 0 bases, the J end by 3 bases, with 8 bases between.

This clonotype has more than one count but fewer than ten. The genes are TRBV3-1 and TRBJ1-4; D is unclear. In germline, CDR1 is LGHDT, CDR2 YNNKEL (reference sequence). This CDR3 is 13 amino acids long. Trimming removed 4 bases at V and 8 bases at J, with 11 bases between. CDR3 nucleotide sequence: TGTGCCAGCAGCCCGCGGTTACGAGAAAAACTGTTTTTT. This translates into CASSPRLREKLFF.

This clonotype was recorded at least ten times. The rearrangement uses TRBV15 and TRBJ1-3, with D perhaps TRBD1 (5 bases). This CDR3 spans 17 amino acids. Germline CDR1 is LNHNV and CDR2 is YYDKDF (reference sequence). V was clipped by 5 bases and J by 8 bases, with 25 bases between them. The CDR3 bases are TGTGCCACCAGCGCGCGGGGCTTGGGGACTCTGTGGGACACCATATATTTT. This codes for CATSARGLGTLWDTIYF.